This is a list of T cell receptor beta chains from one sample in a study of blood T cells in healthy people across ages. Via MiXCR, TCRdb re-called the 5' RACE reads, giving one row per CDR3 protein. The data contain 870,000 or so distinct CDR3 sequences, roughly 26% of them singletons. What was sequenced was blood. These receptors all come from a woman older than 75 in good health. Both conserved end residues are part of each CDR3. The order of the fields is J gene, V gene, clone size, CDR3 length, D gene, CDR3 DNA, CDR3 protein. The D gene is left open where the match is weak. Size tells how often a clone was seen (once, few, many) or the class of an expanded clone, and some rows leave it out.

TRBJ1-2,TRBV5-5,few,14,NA,TGTGCCAGCATCCTTTTGGAGGGCAGGGGCGTCTACACCTTC,CASILLEGRGVYTF
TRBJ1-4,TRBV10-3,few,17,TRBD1,TGTGCCATCAGTGCCGGGACAGGGCCTGCAACTAATGAAAAACTGTTTTTT,CAISAGTGPATNEKLFF
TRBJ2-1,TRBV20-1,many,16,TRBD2,TGCAGTGCTAGAGAGAGCGGGGGGACCTCCTACAATGAGCAGTTCTTC,CSARESGGTSYNEQFF
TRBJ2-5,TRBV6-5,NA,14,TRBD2,TGTGCCAGCAGTTACGCGGGGGTCGGGGAGACCCAGTACTTC,CASSYAGVGETQYF
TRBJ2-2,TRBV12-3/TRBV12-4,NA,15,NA,TGTGCCAGCAGAATAGGTCAAGCGAACACCGGGGAGCTGTTTTTT,CASRIGQANTGELFF
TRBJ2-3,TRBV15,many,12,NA,TGTGCCACCAGCAGAGACACAGATACGCAGTATTTT,CATSRDTDTQYF
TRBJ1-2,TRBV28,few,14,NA,TGTGCCAGCATCCCAGACAGGAGGGTCGATAGCTACACCTTC,CASIPDRRVDSYTF
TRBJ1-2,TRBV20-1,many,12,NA,TGCAGTGCTAGAGACAAGGCCTATGGCTACACCTTC,CSARDKAYGYTF
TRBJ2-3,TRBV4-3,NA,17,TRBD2,TGCGCCAGCAGCTACAATGGTGGTAGCGGGGGGGCAGATGCGCAGTATTTT,CASSYNGGSGGADAQYF
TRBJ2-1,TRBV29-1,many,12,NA,TGCAGCGTTAATCCAGGGAGGAATGAGCAGTTCTTC,CSVNPGRNEQFF
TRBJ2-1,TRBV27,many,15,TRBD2,TGTGCCAGCAGGTTAGCGGGGGCCTCCTACAATGAGCAGTTCTTC,CASRLAGASYNEQFF
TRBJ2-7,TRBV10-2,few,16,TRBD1,TGCGCCAGCAGTGAGGGACAGGGTGGCCCCCCCTACGAGCAGTACTTC,CASSEGQGGPPYEQYF
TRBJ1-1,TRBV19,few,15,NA,TGTGCCAGTAGTATTATACCAGGGATGAACACTGAAGCTTTCTTT,CASSIIPGMNTEAFF
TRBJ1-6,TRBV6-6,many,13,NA,TGTGCCAGCAGCGGACAGCCTAATTCACCCCTCCACTTT,CASSGQPNSPLHF
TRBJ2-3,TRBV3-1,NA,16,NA,TGTGCCAGCAGCCAAGACGGCGGACTTAGCGCAGATACGCAGTATTTT,CASSQDGGLSADTQYF
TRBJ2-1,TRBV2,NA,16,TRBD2,TGTGCCAGCAGGGGGACTAGCGCGGGAGAAGCGGAGACCCAGTTCTTC,CASRGTSAGEAETQFF
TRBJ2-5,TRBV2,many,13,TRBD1,TGTGCCAGCAGTGAGGGGACAGGAGAGACCCAGTACTTC,CASSEGTGETQYF
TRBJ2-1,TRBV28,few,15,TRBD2,TGTGCCAGCAACCTCGGGGGGGCAGGGCATAATGAGCAGTTCTTC,CASNLGGAGHNEQFF
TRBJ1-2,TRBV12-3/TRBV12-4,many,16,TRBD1,TGTGCCAGCAGTGGTCCCGGGACAGGATTAAGCTATGGCTACACCTTC,CASSGPGTGLSYGYTF
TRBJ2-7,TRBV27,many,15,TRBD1,TGTGCCAGCAGTGCTTCGGGACAGGGGTCCTACGAGCAGTACTTC,CASSASGQGSYEQYF
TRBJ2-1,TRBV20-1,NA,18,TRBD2,TGCAGTGCTAGAAGAGATAAGCGGGGGGGCCAAGGGACAAATGAGCAGTTCTTC,CSARRDKRGGQGTNEQFF
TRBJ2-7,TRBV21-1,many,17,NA,TGTGCCAGCAGCCCCCTGATGCGGGACAGGGGGTTCTCCGGGCAGTACTTC,CASSPLMRDRGFSGQYF
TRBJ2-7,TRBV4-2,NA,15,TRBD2,TGTGCCAGCAGCCAGTGGCTAGCGGGACCTTACGAGCAGTACTTC,CASSQWLAGPYEQYF
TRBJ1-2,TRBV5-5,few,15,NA,TGTGCCAGCAGCTCCGTTTCTGATACTAACTATGGCTACACCTTC,CASSSVSDTNYGYTF
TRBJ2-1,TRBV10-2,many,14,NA,TGCGCCAGCAGTGAGTCGAGTTTAGCAAATGAGCAGTTCTTC,CASSESSLANEQFF
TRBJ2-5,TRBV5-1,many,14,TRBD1,TGCGCCAGCAGCTTCCCGGGACAGAGGGAGACCCAGTACTTC,CASSFPGQRETQYF
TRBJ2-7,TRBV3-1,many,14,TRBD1,TGTGCCAGCAGCAACCGGGACAGGGGATACGAGCAGTACTTC,CASSNRDRGYEQYF
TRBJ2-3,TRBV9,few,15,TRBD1,TGTGCCAGCAGCGTAGCCGGGACAGGGACAGATACGCAGTATTTT,CASSVAGTGTDTQYF
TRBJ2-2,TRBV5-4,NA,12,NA,TGTGCCAGCAGCTCGTGGGGCGGGGAGCTGTTTTTT,CASSSWGGELFF
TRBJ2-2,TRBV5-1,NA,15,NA,TGCGCCAGCAGCGTAGGACAGACGAACACCGGGGAGCTGTTTTTT,CASSVGQTNTGELFF
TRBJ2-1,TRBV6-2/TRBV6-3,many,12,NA,TGTGCCAGCAGCAAAAAGGGGGGTGAGCAGTTCTTC,CASSKKGGEQFF
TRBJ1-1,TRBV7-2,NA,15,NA,TGTGCCAGCAGCTTTGGCCCGGTCGGGAACACTGAAGCTTTCTTT,CASSFGPVGNTEAFF
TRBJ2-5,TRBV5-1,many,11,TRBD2,TGCGCCAGCAGGCGGGGGGAGACCCAGTACTTC,CASRRGETQYF